This passage covers 32 T cell receptor beta chains from one sample sequenced in a study of cytomegalovirus exposure and HLA in healthy donors. The PCR ran on 60 Vbeta and 13 Jbeta primers. Here immunoSEQ multiplex PCR was the method, and the copy in TCRdb shows in-frame clones only, minus some. This table holds about 110,000 clones, 81% found once. Source material: PBMCs. The receptor set was obtained from a man younger than 40 in good health and CMV-seronegative.

The chain combines TRBV5-1 with TRBJ2-7; 7 bases align to TRBD1. This CDR3 is built from 12 residues. Unmatched junction bases numbered 8, after V lost 3 bases and J lost 11 bases. The V gene's germline CDR1 is SGHRS and CDR2 YFSETQ. CDR3 sequence: CASSSRDRVKYF. CDR3 DNA sequence: TGCGCCAGCAGCTCCCGTGACAGGGTCAAGTACTTC.

The chain carries TRBV7-3 and TRBJ2-3; unclear D gene. There are 14 residues in the CDR3. The V and J ends lost 1 base and 0 bases respectively, with 5 bases between them. Germline lookup yields CDR1 SGHTA and CDR2 FQGTGA. In DNA, the CDR3 is TGTGCCAGCAGCTTAATGGCTAGCACAGATACGCAGTATTTT. Its translation: CASSLMASTDTQYF.

The table lists this clone with a few counts. V usage is TRBV7-9 and J usage is TRBJ2-7, with D possibly matching TRBD2 (6 bases). Germline loops: CDR1 SEHNR, CDR2 FQNEAQ (reference sequence). The CDR3 covers 12 residues. V shed 8 bases and J shed 4 bases, with 12 bases lying between them. CDR3 sequence: CASRGGTYEQYF. CDR3 bases: TGTGCCAGCCGAGGCGGGACGTACGAGCAGTACTTC.

This chain connects TRBV27 to TRBJ2-7, with D possibly matching TRBD1 (6 bases). Trimming shortened V by 5 bases and J by 2 bases, and 13 bases separated the two germline ends. Germline loops: CDR1 MNHEY, CDR2 SMNVEV (reference sequence). The CDR3 spans 14 residues. The CDR3 sequence is CASSPRQDTYEQYF. The CDR3 DNA reads TGTGCCAGCAGTCCCCGACAGGATACCTACGAGCAGTACTTC.

The J gene is TRBJ2-6, the V gene TRBV5-6; D might be TRBD1 (5 bases). Germline V gene data show CDR1 as SGHDT and CDR2 as YYEEEE. The CDR3 covers 15 residues. V lost 7 bases and J lost 0, with 11 bases in between. CDR3 protein: CASRRQSSGANVLTF. CDR3 DNA: TGTGCCAGCCGGAGACAGAGCTCTGGGGCCAACGTCCTGACTTTC.

The V and J genes are TRBV5-4 and TRBJ2-2; perhaps TRBD1 as D (7 bases). Germline V gene sequence: CDR1 SGHNT, CDR2 YYREEE (reference sequence). The CDR3 is 17 residues long. The germline V and J ends were trimmed by 4 bases and 6 bases, with 22 bases remaining between them. The CDR3 region is CASSPGGTVALAGELFF. CDR3 nucleotide sequence: TGTGCCAGCAGCCCAGGGGGGACGGTAGCGCTTGCCGGGGAGCTGTTTTTT.

This clone occurred a few times. CDR3 in amino acids: CASSQDRGYEQYF. CDR3 in DNA: TGCGCCAGCAGCCAAGATCGGGGTTACGAGCAGTACTTC. J is TRBJ2-7 and V is TRBV4-1; D is possibly TRBD2 (5 bases). CDR1 is MGHRA and CDR2 is YSYEKL in the germline V gene. V was trimmed by 0 bases and J by 4 bases, leaving 7 bases between them. The CDR3 has 13 amino acids.

The chain combines TRBV15 with TRBJ2-7, with D possibly being TRBD2 (5 bases). With 0 bases removed from V and 5 bases from J, the gap between germline ends came to 14 bases. The germline gives CDR1 LNHNV, CDR2 YYDKDF (reference sequence). This CDR3 has 15 amino acids. The CDR3 protein is CATSRDMRELDEQYF. CDR3 in DNA: TGTGCCACCAGCAGAGATATGAGGGAACTGGACGAGCAGTACTTC.

The V and J genes are TRBV9 and TRBJ2-2, with D unclear. From germline, CDR1 is SGDLS and CDR2 YYNGEE. V gave up 4 bases and J gave up 1 base, with 5 bases separating them. The CDR3 is 13 amino acids. The CDR3, as DNA: TGTGCCAGCAGCACGGTGAACACCGGGGAGCTGTTTTTT. It specifies CASSTVNTGELFF.

The chain links TRBV23-1 to TRBJ2-7; perhaps TRBD1 as D (6 bases). TRBV23-1 is an ORF, with its function uncertain. Trimming pared 6 bases from V and 5 bases from J, leaving 14 bases between. This CDR3 is built from 13 residues. The CDR3 spells CASSQKNRDEQYF. The CDR3, as DNA: TGCGCCAGCAGCCAAAAAAACAGGGACGAGCAGTACTTC.

This clone was recorded once. The chain carries TRBV7-3 and TRBJ2-7, with 7 bases fitting TRBD2. The V and J ends lost 4 bases and 3 bases, in that order; junction bases with no gene match: 6. The CDR3 is made up of 14 amino acids. CDR1 and CDR2 (germline): SGHTA, FQGTGA. CDR3 sequence reads: CASSYSAGDYEQYF. The CDR3 DNA is TGTGCCAGCAGCTACTCGGCGGGGGACTACGAGCAGTACTTC.

CDR3 protein: CASSSLGQGERHGYTF. The CDR3 region has the DNA TGTGCCAGCAGCTCGCTCGGACAGGGGGAAAGACACGGCTACACCTTC. This chain uses TRBV5-6 with TRBJ1-2; 10 bases are shared with TRBD1. V shed 3 bases and J 8 bases; nucleotides not matched to a gene: 13. Germline V lookup: CDR1 SGHDT, CDR2 YYEEEE. CDR3 size: 16 residues.

The genes are TRBV7-6 and TRBJ1-2; 7 nucleotides align to TRBD1. The germline gives CDR1 SGHVS, CDR2 FNYEAQ. J was trimmed by 0 bases and V by 6 bases; bases with no gene match: 10. The CDR3 is 16 amino acids. The CDR3: CASSEHRGRTNYGYTF. CDR3 nucleotide sequence: TGTGCCAGCAGTGAGCACAGGGGTCGGACTAACTATGGCTACACCTTC. Combining the CDR3 with reference TRBV7-6 and TRBJ1-2 gives the whole variable domain GAGVSQSPRYKVTKRGQDVALRCDPISGHVSLYWYRQALGQGPEFLTYFNYEAQQDKSGLPNDRFSAERPEGSISTLTIQRTEQRDSAMYRCASSEHRGRTNYGYTFGSGTRLTVV.

This clone was seen only once. The chain joins TRBV7-6 to TRBJ2-5; 8 positions agree with TRBD1. Germline CDR1 is SGHVS and CDR2 is FNYEAQ. V lost 5 bases, J lost 2 bases, and 13 bases stayed unmatched. This CDR3 has 17 residues. The DNA of the CDR3 is TGTGCCAGCAGCAAACGTCAGGGGGCCCCAACGCAAGAGACCCAGTACTTC. Its translation: CASSKRQGAPTQETQYF.

This clone was seen a single time. V usage is TRBV21-1 and J usage is TRBJ1-5; no check of the table's D call, TRBD1, against the DNA was made. TRBV21-1 is recorded as a pseudogene. The CDR3 extends over 15 amino acids. The CDR3 sequence is CASSRTVYSNQPQHF. The CDR3 DNA reads as TGTGCCAGCAGCAGGACAGTCTATAGCAATCAGCCCCAGCATTTT.

The chain recombines TRBV7-9 with TRBJ1-1; 7 bases match TRBD1. The J segment lost 11 bases and the V segment lost 5 bases, leaving 14 bases of the junction unmatched. The germline V gene has CDR1 SEHNR and CDR2 FQNEAQ (reference sequence). The CDR3 is made up of 14 amino acids. For the CDR3, the DNA is TGTGCCAGCAGCCAGCCGGGACAGCCTACCGCGGCTTTCTTT. As protein: CASSQPGQPTAAFF.

This clone was observed a few times. This chain links TRBV6-6 with TRBJ1-1, with 7 bases fitting TRBD1. From germline, CDR1 is MNHNY and CDR2 SVGAGI (reference sequence). Trimming took 5 bases from V and 0 from J; bases not matched to a gene: 6. The CDR3 length is 15 residues. In DNA form, the CDR3 reads TGTGCCAGCAGTCCCTCGGACAGGATGAACACTGAAGCTTTCTTT. Protein sequence: CASSPSDRMNTEAFF.

V is TRBV21-1 and J is TRBJ2-5; the tabulated D call, TRBD2, remains unverified against the DNA. TRBV21-1 is shown as a pseudogene. The CDR3 consists of 17 residues. CDR3 sequence (DNA): TGTGCCAGCGGCGTCCGTGAGCGGGACCCGTGGGGAGAGACCCAGTACTTC. It codes for CASGVRERDPWGETQYF.

This chain uses TRBV6-1 with TRBJ1-2; maybe TRBD1 (5 bases). The CDR3 consists of 12 residues. Germline V gene lookup returns CDR1 MNHNS and CDR2 SASEGT. The V end was cut by 7 bases, the J end by 5 bases, with 11 bases between. CDR3 nucleotide sequence: TGTGCCAGCACTACGGGACTTTATGGCTACACCTTC. It specifies CASTTGLYGYTF.

For the CDR3, the DNA is TGTGCCAGCGGCGGACAGGGGGACTACGAGCAGTACTTC. Protein: CASGGQGDYEQYF. This chain uses TRBV6-1 with TRBJ2-7, with TRBD1 matching 10 bases. This CDR3 is built from 13 residues. Germline assignment: CDR1 MNHNS and CDR2 SASEGT. The J segment lost 3 bases and the V segment lost 8 bases, leaving 4 bases of the junction unmatched.

This CDR3 is CASSPGQAVYGYTF. Here the CDR3 DNA reads TGTGCCAGCAGCCCTGGACAGGCGGTCTATGGCTACACCTTC. V gene TRBV6-5 combines with J gene TRBJ1-2; 7 positions match TRBD1. Germline V gene sequence: CDR1 MNHEY, CDR2 SVGAGI. This CDR3 comprises 14 residues. V was clipped by 6 bases and J by 4 bases; unmatched bases: 8.

J is TRBJ1-1 and V is TRBV28, with D unresolved. The CDR3 has 15 amino acids. V was pared by 2 bases and J by 5 bases, with 15 bases between. Germline V gene data show CDR1 as MDHEN and CDR2 as SYDVKM. This chain's CDR3 is CASSLPLSLRTEAFF. In DNA form, the CDR3 reads TGTGCCAGCAGTTTACCCCTCTCCCTGCGGACTGAAGCTTTCTTT.

The chain uses TRBV7-8 and TRBJ1-4; TRBD1 agrees at 9 bases. With 5 bases clipped from V and 8 bases from J, the junction kept 12 bases outside the gene matches. CDR1 and CDR2 from the germline V gene are SGHVS and FQNEAQ. The CDR3 is 16 residues long. CDR3 in DNA: TGTGCCAGCAGCCACAAGTCGACAGGGGGTAAAGAAAAACTGTTTTTT. Its translation is CASSHKSTGGKEKLFF. Full variable domain (remainder filled in from reference TRBV7-8 and TRBJ1-4): GAGVSQSPRYKVAKRGQDVALRCDPISGHVSLFWYQQALGQGPEFLTYFQNEAQLDKSGLPSDRFFAERPEGSVSTLKIQRTQQEDSAVYLCASSHKSTGGKEKLFFGSGTQLSVL.

This clone came up a few times. This rearrangement joins TRBV5-8 to TRBJ2-1; 7 nucleotides agree with TRBD2. Germline values: CDR1 SGHTS, CDR2 YDEGEE. CDR3 length equals 15 residues. J was trimmed by 5 bases and V by 0 bases; bases with no gene match: 5. CDR3: CASSLEGLLNNEQFF. CDR3 nucleotide sequence: TGTGCCAGCAGCTTGGAGGGACTATTAAACAATGAGCAGTTCTTC.

V is TRBV5-1 and J is TRBJ2-7; a weak D match, TRBD2 (6 bases). This CDR3 contains 14 residues. Between the trimmed V and J ends, which lost 0 bases and 4 bases, there was a span of 11 bases. The V gene's germline CDR1 is SGHRS and CDR2 YFSETQ. The CDR3 DNA follows: TGCGCCAGCAGCTTGGACGGGAGACGGTACGAGCAGTACTTC. Residues: CASSLDGRRYEQYF.

The chain uses TRBV10-3 and TRBJ2-7, with TRBD2 matching 11 bases. Looked up from germline, CDR1 is ENHRY and CDR2 is SYGVKD. The CDR3 extends over 14 amino acids. The trim removed 4 bases at V and 5 bases at J, leaving 4 bases unmatched. The CDR3 spells CAISVLAGGHEQYF. CDR3 nucleotides: TGTGCCATCAGTGTCCTAGCGGGGGGTCACGAGCAGTACTTC.

This rearrangement joins TRBV6-5 to TRBJ2-5; 8 bases agree with TRBD2. The CDR3 covers 16 residues. V dropped 2 bases and J dropped 2; count of bases not matched to a gene: 7. Germline CDR1 is MNHEY and CDR2 is SVGAGI. The CDR3 protein is CASSYPSGGGQETQYF. CDR3 in DNA: TGTGCCAGCAGTTACCCTTCGGGGGGGGGTCAAGAGACCCAGTACTTC.

This chain joins TRBV4-2 and TRBJ2-7, with TRBD2 matching 11 bases. CDR3 length equals 16 residues. Trimming cost V 1 base and J 2 bases; bases outside gene matches: 4. Germline CDR1 reads LGHNA; CDR2 reads YNFKEQ. DNA for the CDR3: TGTGCCAGCAGCCAAGCCGGGACTAGCGGCCCCTACGAGCAGTACTTC. Translated, it gives CASSQAGTSGPYEQYF.

The chain recombines TRBV7-9 with TRBJ1-1, with D tentatively TRBD1 (6 bases). The germline CDR1 and CDR2 sequences are SEHNR and FQNEAQ (reference sequence). V was clipped by 3 bases and J by 4 bases, with 12 bases between them. The CDR3 is 14 amino acids. In DNA form, the CDR3 reads TGTGCCAGCAGCTTTGGGGACATCGCCACTGAAGCTTTCTTT. It translates to CASSFGDIATEAFF. Based on the CDR3 plus reference TRBV7-9 and TRBJ1-1, the full variable domain is DTGVSQNPRHKITKRGQNVTFRCDPISEHNRLYWYRQTLGQGPEFLTYFQNEAQLEKSRLLSDRFSAERPKGSFSTLEIQRTEQGDSAMYLCASSFGDIATEAFFGQGTRLTVV.

The gene calls are TRBV9 and TRBJ1-4; D is possibly TRBD1 (6 bases). V was clipped by 4 bases and J by 8 bases, with 18 bases between them. Per germline, CDR1 SGDLS and CDR2 YYNGEE. The CDR3 runs 15 residues. Here the CDR3 DNA reads TGTGCCAGCAGCCCCCTAGAGGGAGGGGGGGAAAAACTGTTTTTT. It specifies CASSPLEGGGEKLFF. The entire variable domain, with the rest obtained from reference TRBV9 and TRBJ1-4, is as follows: DSGVTQTPKHLITATGQRVTLRCSPRSGDLSVYWYQQSLDQGLQFLIQYYNGEERAKGNILERFSAQQFPDLHSELNLSSLELGDSALYFCASSPLEGGGEKLFFGSGTQLSVL.

This chain links TRBV11-2 with TRBJ2-2; D gene unclear. The CDR3 runs to 15 residues. The V gene's germline CDR1 is SGHAT and CDR2 FQNNGV. The ends were cut back, 4 bases at V and 5 bases at J, with 14 bases in the middle. The CDR3: CASSSPRSRTGELFF. The CDR3 nucleotides are TGTGCCAGCAGCTCCCCCAGATCACGAACCGGGGAGCTGTTTTTT.

The chain carries TRBV30 and TRBJ1-5; D unresolved. The germline gives CDR1 GTSNPN, CDR2 SVGIG (reference sequence). The CDR3 extends over 14 amino acids. V dropped 4 bases and J dropped 2 bases, with 12 bases sitting between them. The CDR3 reads CAWTKSVGNQPQHF. CDR3 coding DNA: TGTGCCTGGACCAAGTCGGTCGGCAATCAGCCCCAGCATTTT.